Here is one TCR beta chain with its context. Time point given: sample taken at primary tumor resection. In each case, whole RNA from tumor, nontumor lung or frozen PBMC was sequenced unsorted. These data come from a study of spatial heterogeneity in lung cancer. The CDR3 length is 13 residues. CDR1 and CDR2 from the germline V gene are SNHLY and FYNNEI. The J segment lost 1 base and the V segment lost 7 bases, leaving 1 base of the junction unmatched. TCRdb recomputed calls from the 5' RACE reads with MiXCR, one row per CDR3 protein. Among more than 65,000 distinct CDR3 sequences, about 8% were seen once, and the ten largest hold roughly 7%.

V usage is TRBV2 and J usage is TRBJ2-3; 8 bases line up with TRBD1. The sequencing here drew on PBMCs, taken at surgery. The TCR was taken from a male donor with early-stage non-small cell lung cancer. The CDR3 here is CASMDRGTDTQYF. CDR3 in DNA: TGTGCCAGCATGGACAGGGGCACAGATACGCAGTATTTT.